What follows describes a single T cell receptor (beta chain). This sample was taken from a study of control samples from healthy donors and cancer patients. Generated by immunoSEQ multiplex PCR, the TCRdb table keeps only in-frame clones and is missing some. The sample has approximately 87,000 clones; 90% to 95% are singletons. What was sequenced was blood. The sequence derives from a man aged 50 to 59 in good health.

In DNA, the CDR3 is TGTGCCAGCAGTTACTCAGGGGGGAGGGGGCAAACTGAAGCTTTCTTT. Residues: CASSYSGGRGQTEAFF. The J gene is TRBJ1-1, the V gene TRBV6-5; TRBD1 matches at 7 bases. Trimming cost V 0 bases and J 5 bases; bases outside gene matches: 9. Germline lookup yields CDR1 MNHEY and CDR2 SVGAGI. The CDR3 sequence is 16 residues long.